This T cell receptor beta chain derives from a study of blood T cell repertoires in COVID-19. The V and J ends lost 5 bases and 7 bases, in that order; junction bases with no gene match: 8. Germline V CDR1 and CDR2: SGHTA, FQGNSA. This CDR3 comprises 14 residues. Clones were sequenced by immunoSEQ multiplex PCR, and TCRdb holds only the in-frame ones, with some missing. Here the sample spans 60,000 to 90,000 clones, approximately 74% being singletons. This TCR was recovered from a human donor with acute or convalescent COVID-19. The donor label of this sample is uncertain. The chain is built from TRBV7-2 and TRBJ1-5; 7 bases are a match to TRBD1. Sequencing used peripheral blood. This CDR3 reads CASSPAARGQPQHF. The DNA for the CDR3 is TGTGCCAGCAGCCCAGCGGCCAGGGGGCAGCCCCAGCATTTT.